The T cell receptor (beta chain) under discussion was sequenced for a study of vaccination effects on CD4 cells after COVID-19. About the research overall: The second dose preceded post-vaccine samples by a median of 72 days.

Following 10 days of culture, CD4+ T cells were isolated. Participants each got two BNT162b2 or mRNA-1273 vaccine doses. No vaccinee had earlier SARS-CoV-2 infection, and nucleocapsid antibodies were negative. Measured with immunoSEQ multiplex PCR; TCRdb has only the in-frame clones, and not every one. This sample carries 70,000 or so clones, around 73% of them seen once, and the ten largest clones take roughly 2.3%. The CDR3 spans 16 residues. The V gene's germline CDR1 is KGHDR and CDR2 SFDVKD. Trimming cost V 4 bases and J 4 bases; bases outside gene matches: 10. About this clone itself: Its target is unknown.

The rearrangement joins TRBV24-1 to TRBJ2-3; 7 bases fit TRBD2. The source was CD4+ T cells from PBMCs cultured without peptide, collected after COVID-19 vaccination. This sequence originates from a human donor who received a COVID-19 vaccine. The CDR3 spells CATSEPLTSGADTQYF. DNA of the CDR3: TGTGCCACCAGTGAACCGCTGACGAGCGGGGCAGATACGCAGTATTTT.